These T cell receptor beta chains were read from a single sample in a study of T cell responses to AZD1222 COVID-19 vaccine. Clones were sequenced by immunoSEQ multiplex PCR, and TCRdb holds only the in-frame ones, with some missing. The sample has approximately 100,000 clones; about 88% are singletons. The sample in question was peripheral blood, obtained on day 0 of AZD1222 vaccination. These receptors all come from an adult in good health. The CDR3 runs from the conserved cysteine through the conserved F or W. The D gene is left open where the match is weak. Clone size appears in some rows only: once, few, many, or a class for an expanded clone.

j_call,v_call,d_call,clone_size,cdr3_aa,cdr3_nt
TRBJ1-4,TRBV5-4,TRBD1,-,CASSFYQGGDEKLFF,TGTGCCAGCAGCTTTTACCAGGGGGGAGATGAAAAACTGTTTTTT
TRBJ1-5,TRBV18,-,-,CASSPGRGVVYSPQHF,TGTGCCAGCTCACCAGGACGGGGAGTCGTTTATTCGCCCCAGCATTTT
TRBJ1-1,TRBV6-6,-,-,CASSYLISLTEAFF,TGTGCCAGCAGTTACTTAATCTCCCTGACTGAAGCTTTCTTT
TRBJ2-7,TRBV6-2/TRBV6-3,TRBD2,-,CASSPGLADYEQYF,TGTGCCAGCAGCCCGGGACTAGCGGACTACGAGCAGTACTTC
TRBJ2-5,TRBV10-1,-,-,CASRGQGPSQETQYF,TGCGCCAGCAGAGGTCAGGGTCCATCTCAAGAGACCCAGTACTTC
TRBJ1-4,TRBV2,-,few,CASSAQGPFNGKLFF,TGTGCCAGCAGTGCTCAGGGGCCCTTTAATGGAAAACTGTTTTTT
TRBJ1-5,TRBV5-8,-,-,CASSLDVPPQHF,TGTGCCAGCAGCTTGGATGTGCCGCCCCAGCATTTT
TRBJ2-1,TRBV10-1,-,-,CASSRQTNNEQFF,TGCGCCAGCAGTCGACAGACTAACAATGAGCAGTTCTTC
TRBJ1-2,TRBV15,-,-,CATSKGPNYGYTF,TGTGCCACCAGCAAAGGGCCGAACTATGGCTACACCTTC
TRBJ1-2,TRBV3-1/TRBV3-2,-,-,CASSQGGVFYGYTF,TGTGCCAGCAGCCAAGGGGGGGTCTTCTATGGCTACACCTTC
TRBJ1-1,TRBV7-2,-,-,CASSLGGSRFEAFF,TGTGCCAGCAGCTTAGGAGGCAGTCGGTTTGAAGCTTTCTTT
TRBJ2-5,TRBV6-6,TRBD1,once,CASSGQAPETQYF,TGTGCCAGCAGCGGACAGGCGCCAGAGACCCAGTACTTC
TRBJ1-2,TRBV6-2/TRBV6-3,-,-,CASSYTTVDYGYTF,TGTGCCAGCAGTTATACGACAGTAGACTATGGCTACACCTTC
TRBJ2-2,TRBV5-1,TRBD1,-,CASSFTGVYTGELFF,TGCGCCAGCAGCTTCACAGGGGTGTACACCGGGGAGCTGTTTTTT
TRBJ2-2,TRBV9,TRBD2,-,CARSGGSGELFF,TGTGCCCGCAGCGGGGGGTCCGGGGAGCTGTTTTTT
TRBJ2-7,TRBV30,-,-,CAWSVLGGEQYF,TGTGCCTGGAGTGTACTGGGTGGCGAGCAGTACTTC
TRBJ2-1,TRBV11-3,-,few,CASSLGESSYNEQFF,TGTGCCAGCAGCTTAGGGGAGAGCTCCTACAATGAGCAGTTCTTC
TRBJ1-1,TRBV30,-,once,CAWSFLGEAFF,TGTGCCTGGAGTTTCTTGGGTGAAGCTTTCTTT
TRBJ1-2,TRBV3-1/TRBV3-2,-,once,CASSSTETYGYTF,TGTGCCAGCAGCTCGACAGAAACCTATGGCTACACCTTC
TRBJ2-2,TRBV5-6,-,-,CASSLAGELFF,TGTGCCAGCAGCTTAGCCGGGGAGCTGTTTTTT
TRBJ2-5,TRBV29-1,-,-,CSVSPTLETQYF,TGCAGCGTTTCCCCTACTCTCGAGACCCAGTACTTC
TRBJ2-7,TRBV28,TRBD2,-,CASSSPSTSGIYHEQYF,TGTGCCAGCAGTTCACCATCGACTAGCGGGATATACCACGAGCAGTACTTC
TRBJ2-3,TRBV10-1,TRBD1,-,CASSERGQEDTQYF,TGCGCCAGCAGTGAGAGGGGACAGGAAGATACGCAGTATTTT
TRBJ2-7,TRBV3-1/TRBV3-2,TRBD2,-,CASSQELLAGGGLEEQYF,TGTGCCAGCAGCCAAGAATTACTAGCGGGAGGGGGGCTGGAGGAGCAGTACTTC
TRBJ2-3,TRBV10-2,-,-,CASYQGSSTDTQYF,TGCGCCAGTTATCAGGGGTCTAGCACAGATACGCAGTATTTT
TRBJ2-2,TRBV27,-,once,CASSVALGATGELFF,TGTGCCAGCAGTGTAGCGTTAGGGGCCACCGGGGAGCTGTTTTTT
TRBJ1-1,TRBV19,-,-,CASSKAAGTTNTEAFF,TGTGCCAGTAGTAAAGCCGCCGGGACAACGAACACTGAAGCTTTCTTT
TRBJ2-2,TRBV19,-,-,CAGRSATGELFF,TGTGCCGGGAGATCAGCCACCGGGGAGCTGTTTTTT
TRBJ2-7,TRBV5-1,-,-,CASISSDTYEQYF,TGCGCCAGCATCAGCTCCGACACTTACGAGCAGTACTTC
TRBJ2-2,TRBV3-1/TRBV3-2,-,-,CASSRVRGAGELFF,TGTGCCAGCAGCCGGGTCCGAGGGGCCGGGGAGCTGTTTTTT
TRBJ1-6,TRBV7-2,-,-,CASSLQVGGGNSPLHF,TGTGCCAGCAGCCTCCAAGTAGGGGGTGGTAATTCACCCCTCCACTTT
TRBJ2-3,TRBV9,TRBD2,few,CASFWTSRTDTQYF,TGTGCCAGTTTTTGGACTAGCCGCACAGATACGCAGTATTTT
TRBJ2-3,TRBV2,TRBD2,-,CASSVATSSDTQYF,TGTGCCAGCAGTGTGGCGACTAGCTCAGATACGCAGTATTTT
TRBJ2-3,TRBV2,-,-,CASVKLAGTADTQYF,TGTGCCAGCGTAAAACTAGCTGGGACGGCAGATACGCAGTATTTT
TRBJ1-2,TRBV10-3,TRBD1,-,CAIRAAGTANYGYTF,TGTGCCATCAGAGCGGCCGGGACAGCTAACTATGGCTACACCTTC
TRBJ1-2,TRBV28,TRBD1,-,CASSSPTGKNGYTF,TGTGCCAGCAGTTCCCCGACAGGGAAAAATGGCTACACCTTC
TRBJ1-2,TRBV2,-,-,CASIRRSYGYTF,TGTGCCAGCATTAGACGTAGCTATGGCTACACCTTC
TRBJ2-3,TRBV5-6,TRBD2,-,CASSKRLAGGHTDTQYF,TGTGCCAGCAGCAAGCGACTAGCGGGAGGACACACAGATACGCAGTATTTT
TRBJ2-7,TRBV10-3,-,-,CAISEEGTKQYF,TGTGCCATCAGTGAGGAGGGGACGAAGCAGTACTTC
TRBJ1-2,TRBV20-1,-,-,CSASGQPQSNYGYTF,TGCAGTGCTAGTGGGCAGCCCCAGTCTAACTATGGCTACACCTTC
TRBJ2-2,TRBV15,-,-,CATSVSRGVTGELFF,TGTGCCACCAGCGTCTCGCGGGGAGTCACCGGGGAGCTGTTTTTT
TRBJ2-3,TRBV6-5,-,-,CASGRGGSDTQYF,TGTGCCAGCGGGCGCGGGGGCTCAGATACGCAGTATTTT
TRBJ1-2,TRBV5-1,TRBD1,-,CASRPTGGGYGYTF,TGCGCCAGCAGGCCTACAGGGGGCGGCTATGGCTACACCTTC
TRBJ2-7,TRBV28,TRBD2,-,CASSLIVAGRDEQYF,TGTGCCAGCAGTTTAATAGTAGCGGGCAGGGACGAGCAGTACTTC
TRBJ2-1,TRBV4-1,-,-,CASSQVNGLYNEQFF,TGCGCCAGCAGCCAAGTTAACGGACTTTACAATGAGCAGTTCTTC
TRBJ2-5,TRBV5-1,TRBD2,-,CASSLNGRREETQYF,TGCGCCAGCAGCTTGAACGGGAGGCGGGAGGAGACCCAGTACTTC
TRBJ2-7,TRBV3-1/TRBV3-2,-,-,CASSRDDSGVQYF,TGTGCCAGCAGCCGGGACGACTCTGGGGTGCAGTACTTC
TRBJ2-2,TRBV24-1,TRBD2,-,CATSEQTSGRGTGELFF,TGTGCCACCAGTGAACAGACTAGCGGGAGAGGAACCGGGGAGCTGTTTTTT
TRBJ2-5,TRBV6-5,TRBD2,-,CAISASGRDMETQYF,TGTGCCATATCGGCTAGCGGGAGGGATATGGAGACCCAGTACTTC
TRBJ2-7,TRBV14,-,few,CASKHSSEPYEQYF,TGTGCCAGCAAACACTCTAGCGAACCCTACGAGCAGTACTTC
TRBJ2-7,TRBV15,-,-,CATSRDSGPYEQYF,TGTGCCACCAGCAGAGATAGTGGACCCTACGAGCAGTACTTC
TRBJ2-1,TRBV29-1,-,-,CSVGRGANEQFF,TGCAGCGTAGGCAGGGGGGCAAATGAGCAGTTCTTC
TRBJ1-6,TRBV9,-,-,CASSQRGDNSPLHF,TGTGCCAGCAGCCAGAGGGGGGATAATTCACCCCTCCACTTT
TRBJ2-7,TRBV7-9,-,-,CASSLASVVRDVYEQYF,TGTGCCAGCAGCTTAGCCTCTGTCGTACGGGACGTCTACGAGCAGTACTTC
TRBJ2-1,TRBV30,TRBD2,once,CAWSARLAGGPNEQFF,TGTGCCTGGAGTGCCCGACTAGCGGGAGGGCCTAATGAGCAGTTCTTC